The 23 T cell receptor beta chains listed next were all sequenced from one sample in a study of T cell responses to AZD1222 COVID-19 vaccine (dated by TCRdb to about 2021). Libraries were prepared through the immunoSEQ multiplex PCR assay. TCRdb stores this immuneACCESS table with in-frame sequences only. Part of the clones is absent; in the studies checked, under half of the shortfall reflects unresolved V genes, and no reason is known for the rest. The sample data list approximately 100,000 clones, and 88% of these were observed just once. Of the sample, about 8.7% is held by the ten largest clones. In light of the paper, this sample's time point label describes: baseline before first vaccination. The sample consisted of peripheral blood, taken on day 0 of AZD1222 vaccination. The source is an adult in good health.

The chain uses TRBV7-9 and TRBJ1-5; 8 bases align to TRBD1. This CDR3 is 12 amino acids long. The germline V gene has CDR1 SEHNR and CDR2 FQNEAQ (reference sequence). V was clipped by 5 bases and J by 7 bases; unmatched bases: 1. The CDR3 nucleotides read TGTGCCAGCAGCAGGACAGGGCAGCCCCAGCATTTT. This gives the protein CASSRTGQPQHF.

The CDR3 protein is CASNRRGQSTDTQYF. The CDR3 DNA sequence: TGTGCCAGTAATCGCAGGGGGCAGAGCACAGATACGCAGTATTTT. The V and J genes are TRBV19 and TRBJ2-3; 8 bases fit TRBD1. The CDR3 sequence is 15 residues long. The junction had 6 bases not matched to a gene; V was cut back by 7 bases and J by 0 bases. The germline gives CDR1 LNHDA, CDR2 SQIVND (reference sequence).

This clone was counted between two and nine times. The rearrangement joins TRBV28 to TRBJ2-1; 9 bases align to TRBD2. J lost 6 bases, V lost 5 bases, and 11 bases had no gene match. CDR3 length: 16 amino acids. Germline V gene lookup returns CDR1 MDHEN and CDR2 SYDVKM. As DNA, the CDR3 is TGTGCCAGCAGTGACCTGACAGGGCGGGGGGGCAATGAGCAGTTCTTC. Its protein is CASSDLTGRGGNEQFF.

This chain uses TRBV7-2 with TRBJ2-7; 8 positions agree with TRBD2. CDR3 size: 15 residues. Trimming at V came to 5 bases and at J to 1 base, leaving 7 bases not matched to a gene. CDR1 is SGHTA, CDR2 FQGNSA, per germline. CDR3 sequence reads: CASSGSGGPSYEQYF. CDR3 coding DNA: TGTGCCAGCAGCGGGAGCGGGGGCCCTTCCTACGAGCAGTACTTC.

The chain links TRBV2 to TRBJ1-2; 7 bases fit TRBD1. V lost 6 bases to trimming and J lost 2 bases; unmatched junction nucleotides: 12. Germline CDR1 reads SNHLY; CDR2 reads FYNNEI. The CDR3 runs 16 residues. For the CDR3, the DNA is TGTGCCAGCAGGCACAGGGGCCCTCTCGAGAACTATGGCTACACCTTC. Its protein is CASRHRGPLENYGYTF.

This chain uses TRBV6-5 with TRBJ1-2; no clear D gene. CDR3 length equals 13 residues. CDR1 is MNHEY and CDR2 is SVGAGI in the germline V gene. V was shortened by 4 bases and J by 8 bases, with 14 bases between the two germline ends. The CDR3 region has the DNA TGTGCCAGCAGTTTCCAAGCTCGGAGGGGCTACACCTTC. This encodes CASSFQARRGYTF.

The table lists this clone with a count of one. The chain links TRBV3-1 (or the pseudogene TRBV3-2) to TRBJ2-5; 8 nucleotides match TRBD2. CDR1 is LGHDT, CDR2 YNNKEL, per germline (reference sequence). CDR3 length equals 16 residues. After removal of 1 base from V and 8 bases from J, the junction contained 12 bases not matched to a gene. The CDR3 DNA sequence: TGTGCCAGCAGCCAAGGGCGGACTAGCCGCAGGATTACCCAGTACTTC. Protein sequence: CASSQGRTSRRITQYF.

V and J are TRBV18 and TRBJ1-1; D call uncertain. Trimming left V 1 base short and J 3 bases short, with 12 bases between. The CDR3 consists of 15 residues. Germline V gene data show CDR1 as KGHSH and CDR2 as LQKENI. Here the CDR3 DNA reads TGTGCCAGCTCACCACTACAGTCTGGGGACACTGAAGCTTTCTTT. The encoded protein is CASSPLQSGDTEAFF. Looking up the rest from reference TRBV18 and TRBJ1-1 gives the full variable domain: NAGVMQNPRHLVRRRGQEARLRCSPMKGHSHVYWYRQLPEEGLKFMVYLQKENIIDESGMPKERFSAEFPKEGPSILRIQQVVRGDSAAYFCASSPLQSGDTEAFFGQGTRLTVV.

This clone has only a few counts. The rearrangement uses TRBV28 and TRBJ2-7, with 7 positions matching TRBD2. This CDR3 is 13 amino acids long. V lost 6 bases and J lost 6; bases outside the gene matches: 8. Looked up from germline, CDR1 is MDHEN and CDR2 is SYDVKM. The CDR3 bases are TGTGCCAGCAGGCTGACTAGCAGTGGCGAGCAGTACTTC. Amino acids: CASRLTSSGEQYF.

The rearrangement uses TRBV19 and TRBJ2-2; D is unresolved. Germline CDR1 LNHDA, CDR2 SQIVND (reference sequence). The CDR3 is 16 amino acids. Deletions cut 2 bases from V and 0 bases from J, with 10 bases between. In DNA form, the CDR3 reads TGTGCCAGTAGTATATTTGCGGTGGCGAACACCGGGGAGCTGTTTTTT. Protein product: CASSIFAVANTGELFF. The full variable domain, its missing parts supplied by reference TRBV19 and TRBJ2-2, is DGGITQSPKYLFRKEGQNVTLSCEQNLNHDAMYWYRQDPGQGLRLIYYSQIVNDFQKGDIAEGYSVSREKKESFPLTVTSAQKNPTAFYLCASSIFAVANTGELFFGEGSRLTVL.

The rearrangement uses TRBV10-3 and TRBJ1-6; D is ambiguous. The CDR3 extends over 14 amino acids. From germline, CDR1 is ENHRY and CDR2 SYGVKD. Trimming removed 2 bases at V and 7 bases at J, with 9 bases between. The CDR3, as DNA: TGTGCCATCAGTGAGGAGGGCCCAAATTCACCCCTCCACTTT. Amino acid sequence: CAISEEGPNSPLHF.

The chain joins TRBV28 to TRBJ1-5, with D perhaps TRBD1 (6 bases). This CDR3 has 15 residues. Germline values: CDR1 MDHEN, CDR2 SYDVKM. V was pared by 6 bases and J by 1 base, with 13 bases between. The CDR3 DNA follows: TGTGCCAGCAGGTTACAGGGCTGGAGCAATCAGCCCCAGCATTTT. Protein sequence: CASRLQGWSNQPQHF. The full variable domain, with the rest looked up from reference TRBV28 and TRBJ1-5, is DVKVTQSSRYLVKRTGEKVFLECVQDMDHENMFWYRQDPGLGLRLIYFSYDVKMKEKGDIPEGYSVSREKKERFSLILESASTNQTSMYLCASRLQGWSNQPQHFGDGTRLSIL.

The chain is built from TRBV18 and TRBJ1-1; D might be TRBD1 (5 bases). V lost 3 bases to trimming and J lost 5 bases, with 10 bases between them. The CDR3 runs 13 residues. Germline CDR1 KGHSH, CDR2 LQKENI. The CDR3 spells CASSPYGGTEAFF. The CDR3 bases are TGTGCCAGCTCACCCTATGGGGGGACTGAAGCTTTCTTT.

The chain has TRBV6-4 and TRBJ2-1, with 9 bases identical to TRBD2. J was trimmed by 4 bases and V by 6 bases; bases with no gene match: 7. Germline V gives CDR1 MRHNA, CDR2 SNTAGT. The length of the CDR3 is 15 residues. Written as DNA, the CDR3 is TGTGCCAGCAGCGATAGGGCGGGAGGGTACAATGAGCAGTTCTTC. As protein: CASSDRAGGYNEQFF.

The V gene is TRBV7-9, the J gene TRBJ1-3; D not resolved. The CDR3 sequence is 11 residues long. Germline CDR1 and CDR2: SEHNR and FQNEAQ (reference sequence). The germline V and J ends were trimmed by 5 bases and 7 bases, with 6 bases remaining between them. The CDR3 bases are TGTGCCAGCAGCCCCCACAACACCATATATTTT. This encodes CASSPHNTIYF.

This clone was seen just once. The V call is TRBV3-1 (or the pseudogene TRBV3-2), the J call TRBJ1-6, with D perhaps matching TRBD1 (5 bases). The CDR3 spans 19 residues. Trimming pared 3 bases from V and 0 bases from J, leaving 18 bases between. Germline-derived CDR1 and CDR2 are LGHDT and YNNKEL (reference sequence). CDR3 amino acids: CASSHLPGHRSSYNSPLHF. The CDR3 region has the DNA TGTGCCAGCAGCCATCTACCCGGACACAGGAGCTCCTATAATTCACCCCTCCACTTT.

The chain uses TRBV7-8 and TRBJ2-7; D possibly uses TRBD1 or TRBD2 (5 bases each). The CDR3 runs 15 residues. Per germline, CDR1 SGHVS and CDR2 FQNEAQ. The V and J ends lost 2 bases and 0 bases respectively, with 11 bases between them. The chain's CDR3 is CASSLSGTVSYEQYF. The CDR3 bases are TGTGCCAGCAGCTTAAGTGGGACGGTCTCCTACGAGCAGTACTTC.

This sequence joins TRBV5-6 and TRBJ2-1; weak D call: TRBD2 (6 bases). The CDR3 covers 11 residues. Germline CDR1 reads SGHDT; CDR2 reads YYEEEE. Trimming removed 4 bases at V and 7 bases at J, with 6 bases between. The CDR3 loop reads CASSRGNEQFF. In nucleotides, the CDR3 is TGTGCCAGCAGCCGGGGGAATGAGCAGTTCTTC.

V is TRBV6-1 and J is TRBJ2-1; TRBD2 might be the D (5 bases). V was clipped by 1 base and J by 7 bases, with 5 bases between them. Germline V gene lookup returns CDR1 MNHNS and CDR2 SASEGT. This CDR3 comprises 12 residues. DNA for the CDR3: TGTGCCAGCAGTGAAGGAGGGAATGAGCAGTTCTTC. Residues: CASSEGGNEQFF.

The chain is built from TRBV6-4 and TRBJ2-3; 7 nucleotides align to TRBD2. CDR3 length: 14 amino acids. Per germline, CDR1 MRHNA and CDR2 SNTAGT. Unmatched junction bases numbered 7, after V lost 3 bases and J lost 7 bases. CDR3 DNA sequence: TGTGCCAGCAGTGATGGACTAGTCGGAAATACGCAGTATTTT. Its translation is CASSDGLVGNTQYF.

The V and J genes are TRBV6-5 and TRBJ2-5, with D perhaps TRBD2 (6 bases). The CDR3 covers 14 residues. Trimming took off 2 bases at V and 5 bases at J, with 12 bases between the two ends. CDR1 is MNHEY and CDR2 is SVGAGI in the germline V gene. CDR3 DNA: TGTGCCAGCAGTTACGGCGGGGCAGGGGAGACCCAGTACTTC. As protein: CASSYGGAGETQYF.

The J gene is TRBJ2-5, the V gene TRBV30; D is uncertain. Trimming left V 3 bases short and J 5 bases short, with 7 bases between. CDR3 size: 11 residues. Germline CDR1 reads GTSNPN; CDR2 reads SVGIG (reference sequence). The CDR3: CAWSLYETQYF. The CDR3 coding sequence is TGTGCCTGGAGCCTGTATGAGACCCAGTACTTC.

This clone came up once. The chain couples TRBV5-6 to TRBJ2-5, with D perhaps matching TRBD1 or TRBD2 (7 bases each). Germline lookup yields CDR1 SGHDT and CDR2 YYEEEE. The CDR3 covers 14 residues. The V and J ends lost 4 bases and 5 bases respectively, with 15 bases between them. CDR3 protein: CASSPAGGVETQYF. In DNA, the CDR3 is TGTGCCAGCAGCCCCGCAGGGGGGGTGGAGACCCAGTACTTC.